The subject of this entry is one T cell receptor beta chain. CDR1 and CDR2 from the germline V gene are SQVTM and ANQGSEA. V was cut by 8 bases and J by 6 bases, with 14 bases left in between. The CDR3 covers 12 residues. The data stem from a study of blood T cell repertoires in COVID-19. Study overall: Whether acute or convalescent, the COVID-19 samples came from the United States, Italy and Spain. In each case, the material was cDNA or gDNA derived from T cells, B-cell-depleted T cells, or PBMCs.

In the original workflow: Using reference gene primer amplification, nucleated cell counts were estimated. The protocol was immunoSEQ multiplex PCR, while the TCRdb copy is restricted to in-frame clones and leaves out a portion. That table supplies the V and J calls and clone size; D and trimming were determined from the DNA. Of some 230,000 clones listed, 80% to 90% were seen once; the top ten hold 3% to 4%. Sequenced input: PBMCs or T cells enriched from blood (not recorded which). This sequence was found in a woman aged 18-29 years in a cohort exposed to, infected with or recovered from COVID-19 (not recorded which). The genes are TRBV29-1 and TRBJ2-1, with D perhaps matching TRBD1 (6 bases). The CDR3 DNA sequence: TGCAGCACCAAGGGGGACGGCAATGAGCAGTTCTTC. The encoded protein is CSTKGDGNEQFF.